This record covers a single T cell receptor beta chain. No antigen is known for it. Every patient with CD3G deficiency had evidence of autoimmunity. Patients aged 2 to 39 years had fewer naive T cells. The sample originates from a study of regulatory T cells. Germline-derived CDR1 and CDR2 are SGHRS and YFSETQ. V lost 2 bases to trimming and J lost 2 bases; unmatched junction nucleotides: 3. The CDR3 runs 15 residues. Amplification used 52 TRBV primers and 13 TRBJ primers. Clones were sequenced by immunoSEQ multiplex PCR, and TCRdb holds only the in-frame ones, with some missing. The data show about 20,000 clones, approximately 93% seen once. Study-level points and caveats: Shannon entropy was nonsignificantly lower in patient CD8+ T cells than control CD8+ cells. Skewed V and J usage and few unique V-J pairs marked patient repertoires, most in Tregs.

The V and J genes are TRBV5-1 and TRBJ2-3; 9 bases are shared with TRBD2. The TCR was taken from a child under 10 years old with CD3G deficiency. The sample consisted of CD8+ T cells sorted from blood. Written as DNA, the CDR3 is TGCGCCAGCAGCTTTAGCGGGAGTCTCACAGATACGCAGTATTTT. This codes for CASSFSGSLTDTQYF.